Below, 30 T cell receptor beta chains from the same sample are listed, as sequenced in a study of blood T cell repertoires in COVID-19. The data were produced by immunoSEQ multiplex PCR, yet TCRdb's version contains in-frame clones alone and is incomplete. The sample has about 230,000 clones, 83% seen once. Sample: peripheral blood. The receptors were gathered from a woman aged 25 to 45 with COVID-19, enrolled during active disease.

The J gene is TRBJ1-3, the V gene TRBV5-8; D unresolved. Germline CDR1 reads SGHTS; CDR2 reads YDEGEE. The CDR3 extends over 13 amino acids. The germline V and J ends were trimmed by 0 bases and 10 bases, with 11 bases remaining between them. The CDR3: CASSLGYRGTIYF. The CDR3 DNA sequence: TGTGCCAGCAGCTTGGGGTATAGAGGAACCATATATTTT.

The chain couples TRBV6-6 to TRBJ2-7; D is perhaps TRBD1 (6 bases). Germline V gives CDR1 MNHNY, CDR2 SVGAGI (reference sequence). V lost 5 bases and J lost 2, with 13 bases in between. The CDR3 totals 14 residues. The CDR3 DNA sequence: TGTGCCAGCAGTAGGGGGTCTAGGCCCTACGAGCAGTACTTC. The encoded protein is CASSRGSRPYEQYF.

The rearrangement links TRBV5-1 to TRBJ2-7, with D maybe TRBD2 (6 bases). The CDR3 runs 13 residues. Germline V gives CDR1 SGHRS, CDR2 YFSETQ. Trimming pared 5 bases from V and 4 bases from J, leaving 13 bases between. In DNA form, the CDR3 reads TGCGCCAGCAGGGTCGGGGGTGAGTACGAGCAGTACTTC. Its translation is CASRVGGEYEQYF.

The J gene is TRBJ2-7, the V gene TRBV6-2 or TRBV6-3; TRBD1 agrees at 7 bases. Germline CDR1 is MNHEY and CDR2 is SVGEGT. V lost 5 bases and J lost 2; bases outside the gene matches: 6. The CDR3 contains 14 residues. The CDR3 DNA reads as TGTGCCAGCAGTGCCTGGGACAGCACCTACGAGCAGTACTTC. Translated, it gives CASSAWDSTYEQYF.

This chain links TRBV19 with TRBJ1-1, with D hard to call. CDR3 length equals 15 residues. Trimming took 5 bases from V and 9 from J, leaving 22 bases between them. Germline values: CDR1 LNHDA, CDR2 SQIVND (reference sequence). The CDR3: CASSPSKVGAIQAFF. For the CDR3, the DNA is TGTGCCAGTAGTCCATCCAAAGTTGGAGCCATACAAGCTTTCTTT.

V and J are TRBV5-6 and TRBJ1-2; D not certain. CDR1 and CDR2 (germline): SGHDT, YYEEEE. This CDR3 has 17 amino acids. The V and J ends lost 5 bases and 3 bases respectively, with 23 bases between them. The CDR3 DNA reads TGTGCCAGCAGGCCTAGCTTTACAGCCCGAAACGACTATGGCTACACCTTC. It encodes CASRPSFTARNDYGYTF.

The rearrangement joins TRBV5-1 to TRBJ2-2, with D perhaps matching TRBD1 (7 bases). Per germline, CDR1 SGHRS and CDR2 YFSETQ. CDR3 size: 14 residues. V was shortened by 2 bases and J by 6 bases, with 11 bases between the two germline ends. CDR3 DNA: TGCGCCAGCAGCTTCGACAGGGAGGCCGGGGAGCTGTTTTTT. Protein product: CASSFDREAGELFF.

The V call is TRBV9, the J call TRBJ2-3; D possibly corresponds to TRBD1 (6 bases). Trimming took 5 bases from V and 2 from J, leaving 21 bases between them. Germline loops: CDR1 SGDLS, CDR2 YYNGEE. The CDR3 has 17 amino acids. The CDR3 sequence: CASSPQPGTPSTDTQYF. CDR3 sequence (DNA): TGTGCCAGCAGTCCTCAGCCCGGGACACCATCCACAGATACGCAGTATTTT.

The rearrangement joins TRBV5-1 to TRBJ2-1; D perhaps matches TRBD2 (6 bases). CDR1 and CDR2 (germline): SGHRS, YFSETQ. V lost 4 bases, J lost 4 bases, and 12 bases lay in between. CDR3 length: 14 amino acids. The CDR3 bases are TGCGCCAGCAGCCCTGAGGACTATTACAATGAGCAGTTCTTC. This encodes CASSPEDYYNEQFF.

The CDR3 reads CASSIDLEDVGLAGVKDTQYF. DNA for the CDR3: TGTGCCAGTAGTATAGATCTTGAGGACGTAGGACTAGCGGGAGTCAAAGATACGCAGTATTTT. V gene TRBV19 combines with J gene TRBJ2-3; 13 positions agree with TRBD2. V was clipped by 0 bases and J by 5 bases; unmatched bases: 17. This CDR3 comprises 21 residues. CDR1 is LNHDA, CDR2 SQIVND, per germline (reference sequence). The full variable domain, completed using reference TRBV19 and TRBJ2-3, is DGGITQSPKYLFRKEGQNVTLSCEQNLNHDAMYWYRQDPGQGLRLIYYSQIVNDFQKGDIAEGYSVSREKKESFPLTVTSAQKNPTAFYLCASSIDLEDVGLAGVKDTQYFGPGTRLTVL.

Concerning this clone: One end of the junction is discordant with germline, which a read error may explain. The J gene is TRBJ1-1, the V gene TRBV4-1; D is perhaps TRBD1 (5 bases). This CDR3 has 15 amino acids. CDR1 and CDR2 (germline): MGHRA, YSYEKL. CDR3: CASSQDQGGNAEAFF. In DNA form, the CDR3 reads TGCGCCAGCAGCCAAGATCAGGGAGGGAACGCTGAAGCTTTCTTT.

The V call is TRBV27, the J call TRBJ1-5; 9 bases are a match to TRBD1. Germline CDR1 and CDR2: MNHEY and SMNVEV (reference sequence). J was trimmed by 5 bases and V by 5 bases; bases with no gene match: 4. CDR3 size: 14 residues. The CDR3 protein is CASSPGTGHQPQHF. CDR3 bases: TGTGCCAGCAGTCCCGGGACAGGGCATCAGCCCCAGCATTTT.

The chain employs TRBV5-4 and TRBJ1-2; TRBD1 might be the D (5 bases). The V gene's germline CDR1 is SGHNT and CDR2 YYREEE (reference sequence). Between the trimmed V and J ends, which lost 4 bases and 7 bases, there was a span of 8 bases. The CDR3 sequence is 11 residues long. CDR3 in DNA: TGTGCCAGCAGCCAGGGTTTTGGCTACACCTTC. Encoded protein: CASSQGFGYTF.

In nucleotides, the CDR3 is TGTGCCAGCAGTGTGCATACAGGGTTTCAAGAGACCCAGTACTTC. Translated, it gives CASSVHTGFQETQYF. The rearrangement joins TRBV25-1 to TRBJ2-5, with D maybe TRBD1 (6 bases). V was trimmed by 4 bases and J by 2 bases, leaving 14 bases between them. The germline V gene encodes CDR1 MGHDK and CDR2 SYGVNS. The CDR3 totals 15 residues.

The V call is TRBV20-1, the J call TRBJ2-7; D may be TRBD1 (5 bases). The germline V gene has CDR1 DFQATT and CDR2 SNEGSKA (reference sequence). There are 15 residues in the CDR3. The V and J ends lost 3 bases and 4 bases respectively, with 19 bases between them. CDR3 nucleotide sequence: TGCAGTGCTAGTACAGGTCGGGCCTCTATGTACGAGCAGTACTTC. Translated, it gives CSASTGRASMYEQYF.

The genes are TRBV10-2 and TRBJ2-1; 8 bases agree with TRBD1. Trimming at V came to 7 bases and at J to 7 bases, leaving 12 bases not matched to a gene. CDR1 is WSHSY and CDR2 is SAAADI in the germline V gene. This CDR3 is 15 amino acids long. The CDR3 nucleotides read TGCGCCAGCACCCGCTCTTATACAGGGGGGAATGAGCAGTTCTTC. Translating it yields CASTRSYTGGNEQFF.

This rearrangement joins TRBV7-9 to TRBJ1-2; maybe TRBD1 (6 bases). Germline CDR1 is SEHNR and CDR2 is FQNEAQ (reference sequence). Trimming took off 3 bases at V and 5 bases at J, with 25 bases between the two ends. The CDR3 has 18 amino acids. The CDR3 DNA is TGTGCCAGCAGCTTTCCCCCGCCGGACAGCTGGACAGATTATGGCTACACCTTC. Translating gives CASSFPPPDSWTDYGYTF. The variable domain in full, with the rest retrieved from reference TRBV7-9 and TRBJ1-2, is DTGVSQNPRHKITKRGQNVTFRCDPISEHNRLYWYRQTLGQGPEFLTYFQNEAQLEKSRLLSDRFSAERPKGSFSTLEIQRTEQGDSAMYLCASSFPPPDSWTDYGYTFGSGTRLTVV.

This clone appeared a single time. V gene TRBV18 combines with J gene TRBJ2-1; perhaps TRBD1 as D (6 bases). CDR3 length: 13 amino acids. Per germline, CDR1 KGHSH and CDR2 LQKENI. V lost 0 bases and J lost 10, with 10 bases in between. CDR3 nucleotide sequence: TGTGCCAGCTCACCACCTTCGGACAGCGAGCAGTTCTTC. Amino acids: CASSPPSDSEQFF. Complete variable domain (other parts from reference TRBV18 and TRBJ2-1): NAGVMQNPRHLVRRRGQEARLRCSPMKGHSHVYWYRQLPEEGLKFMVYLQKENIIDESGMPKERFSAEFPKEGPSILRIQQVVRGDSAAYFCASSPPSDSEQFFGPGTRLTVL.

This chain uses TRBV18 with TRBJ2-5, with D possibly matching TRBD2 (6 bases). This CDR3 region has 15 residues. Per the germline V gene, CDR1 is KGHSH and CDR2 is LQKENI. Trimming cost V 5 bases and J 2 bases, with 15 bases left between them. CDR3 nucleotide sequence: TGTGCCAGCTCAGCGGGACTCCTGGATCAAGAGACCCAGTACTTC. As protein: CASSAGLLDQETQYF.

The gene calls are TRBV2 and TRBJ1-4; TRBD1 might be the D (5 bases). There are 15 residues in the CDR3. V shed 7 bases and J shed 6 bases, with 18 bases lying between them. In germline, CDR1 is SNHLY, CDR2 FYNNEI. CDR3 amino acids: CASTPESGKDEKLFF. The CDR3 nucleotides are TGTGCCAGCACCCCCGAGTCAGGGAAGGATGAAAAACTGTTTTTT.

This rearrangement joins TRBV30 to TRBJ2-3, with 14 bases aligning to TRBD2. The CDR3 is 16 amino acids. CDR1 and CDR2 from the germline V gene are GTSNPN and SVGIG (reference sequence). With 0 bases clipped from V and 6 bases from J, the junction kept 5 bases outside the gene matches. CDR3 DNA: TGTGCCTGGAGTGTAGGGACTAGCGGGAGTTTGGATACGCAGTATTTT. Encoded protein: CAWSVGTSGSLDTQYF.

The sample holds a few counts of this clone. The CDR3 DNA reads as TGTGCCAGCAGCCAGGAAGATACGCAGTATTTT. It specifies CASSQEDTQYF. This rearrangement joins TRBV7-3 to TRBJ2-3; D is undetermined. The CDR3 has 11 amino acids. Germline values: CDR1 SGHTA, CDR2 FQGTGA. V lost 5 bases and J lost 5, with 5 bases in between.

The chain has TRBV6-5 and TRBJ2-4; D call uncertain. The CDR3 is 14 residues long. Trimming shortened V by 4 bases and J by 1 base, and 8 bases separated the two germline ends. Germline CDR1 MNHEY, CDR2 SVGAGI. The CDR3 DNA follows: TGTGCCAGCAGTTTATTACGGGCCAAAAACATTCAGTACTTC. Protein: CASSLLRAKNIQYF.

The V call is TRBV2, the J call TRBJ1-2; 7 bases agree with TRBD1. Germline CDR1 reads SNHLY; CDR2 reads FYNNEI. The junction had 0 bases not matched to a gene; V was cut back by 2 bases and J by 3 bases. The CDR3 has 13 residues. The CDR3 loop is CASSEQGDYGYTF. The DNA for the CDR3 is TGTGCCAGCAGTGAACAGGGGGACTATGGCTACACCTTC. Together with reference TRBV2 and TRBJ1-2, the CDR3 gives the full variable domain: EPEVTQTPSHQVTQMGQEVILRCVPISNHLYFYWYRQILGQKVEFLVSFYNNEISEKSEIFDDQFSVERPDGSNFTLKIRSTKLEDSAMYFCASSEQGDYGYTFGSGTRLTVV.

The chain links TRBV19 to TRBJ2-5; possible D gene TRBD2, 7 bases. V was cut by 5 bases and J by 5 bases, with 21 bases left in between. This CDR3 is built from 16 residues. CDR1 and CDR2 (germline): LNHDA, SQIVND (reference sequence). CDR3 sequence (DNA): TGTGCCAGTAGTGCCGGGGGGCCAGGGGATGGTGAGACCCAGTACTTC. It translates to CASSAGGPGDGETQYF.

The V and J genes are TRBV2 and TRBJ2-5; 8 nucleotides align to TRBD2. Unmatched junction bases numbered 2, after V lost 5 bases and J lost 3 bases. Germline V lookup: CDR1 SNHLY, CDR2 FYNNEI. The CDR3 extends over 13 amino acids. DNA for the CDR3: TGTGCCAGCAGTCGAGCGGGGGAAGAGACCCAGTACTTC. Its protein product is CASSRAGEETQYF. The variable domain in full, completed from reference TRBV2 and TRBJ2-5, reads EPEVTQTPSHQVTQMGQEVILRCVPISNHLYFYWYRQILGQKVEFLVSFYNNEISEKSEIFDDQFSVERPDGSNFTLKIRSTKLEDSAMYFCASSRAGEETQYFGPGTRLLVL.

The CDR3 nucleotides read TGTGCCAGCAGCTCACACGACTACGAGCAGTACTTC. Translating it yields CASSSHDYEQYF. The rearrangement joins TRBV5-6 to TRBJ2-7, with unresolved D. Germline values: CDR1 SGHDT, CDR2 YYEEEE. V was pared by 3 bases and J by 3 bases, with 7 bases between. The CDR3 consists of 12 residues.

This clone was observed at least ten times. V is TRBV9 and J is TRBJ1-3; D not resolved. Germline loops: CDR1 SGDLS, CDR2 YYNGEE. The V end lost 3 bases, the J end lost 4 bases, and 8 bases lay between the germline ends. The CDR3 extends over 13 amino acids. In DNA, the CDR3 is TGTGCCAGCAGCGGGTTCCGGGGAAACACCATATATTTT. Translated, it gives CASSGFRGNTIYF. The full variable domain, in which reference TRBV9 and TRBJ1-3 provide the parts outside the CDR3, is DSGVTQTPKHLITATGQRVTLRCSPRSGDLSVYWYQQSLDQGLQFLIQYYNGEERAKGNILERFSAQQFPDLHSELNLSSLELGDSALYFCASSGFRGNTIYFGEGSWLTVV.

V gene TRBV7-2 combines with J gene TRBJ2-7, with 12 bases matching TRBD2. Trimming cost V 5 bases and J 4 bases; bases outside gene matches: 6. The CDR3 runs to 15 residues. From germline, CDR1 is SGHTA and CDR2 FQGNSA. The CDR3 loop reads CASSPLAGGQYEQYF. For the CDR3, the DNA is TGTGCCAGCAGCCCGCTAGCGGGGGGGCAGTACGAGCAGTACTTC.

The chain joins TRBV6-2 or TRBV6-3 to TRBJ2-3; 7 bases line up with TRBD2. The germline CDR1 and CDR2 sequences are MNHEY and SVGEGT. This CDR3 is 17 amino acids long. Trimming took 6 bases from V and 0 from J; bases not matched to a gene: 12. The CDR3 loop reads CASSHTPDSGSTDTQYF. Written as DNA, the CDR3 is TGTGCCAGCAGCCACACCCCGGATAGCGGGAGCACAGATACGCAGTATTTT.